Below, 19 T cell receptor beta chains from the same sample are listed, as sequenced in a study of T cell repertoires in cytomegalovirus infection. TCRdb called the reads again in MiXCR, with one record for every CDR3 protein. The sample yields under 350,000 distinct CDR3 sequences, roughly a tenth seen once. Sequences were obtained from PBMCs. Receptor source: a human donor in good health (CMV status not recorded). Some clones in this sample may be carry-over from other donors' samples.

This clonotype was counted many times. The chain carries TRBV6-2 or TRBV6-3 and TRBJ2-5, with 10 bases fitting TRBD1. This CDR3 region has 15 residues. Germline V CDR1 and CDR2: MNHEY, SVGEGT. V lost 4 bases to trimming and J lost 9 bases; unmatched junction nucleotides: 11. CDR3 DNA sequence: TGTGCCAGCAGTTCCGCCGGGACAGGGGAGTGGGCCCAGTACTTC. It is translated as CASSSAGTGEWAQYF.

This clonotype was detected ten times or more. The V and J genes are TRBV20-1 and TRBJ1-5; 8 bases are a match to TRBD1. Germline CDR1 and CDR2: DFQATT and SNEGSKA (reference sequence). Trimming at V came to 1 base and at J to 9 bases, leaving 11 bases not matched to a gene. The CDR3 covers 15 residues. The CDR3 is CSARVSGQGHAPQHF. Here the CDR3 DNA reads TGCAGTGCTAGAGTGTCCGGACAGGGACATGCGCCCCAGCATTTT.

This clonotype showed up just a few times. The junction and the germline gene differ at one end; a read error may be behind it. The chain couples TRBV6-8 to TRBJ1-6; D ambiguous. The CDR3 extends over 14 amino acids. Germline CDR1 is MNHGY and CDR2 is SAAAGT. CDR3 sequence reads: CANSSRHVSSPLHF. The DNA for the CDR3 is TGTGCCAACAGTTCCCGTCACGTTAGTTCACCCCTCCACTTT.

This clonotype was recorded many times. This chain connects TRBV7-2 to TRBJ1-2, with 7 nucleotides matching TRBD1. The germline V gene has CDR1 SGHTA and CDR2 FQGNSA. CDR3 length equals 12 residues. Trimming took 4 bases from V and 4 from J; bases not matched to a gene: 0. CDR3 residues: CASSWDSYGYTF. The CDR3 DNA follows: TGTGCCAGCAGCTGGGACAGCTATGGCTACACCTTC.

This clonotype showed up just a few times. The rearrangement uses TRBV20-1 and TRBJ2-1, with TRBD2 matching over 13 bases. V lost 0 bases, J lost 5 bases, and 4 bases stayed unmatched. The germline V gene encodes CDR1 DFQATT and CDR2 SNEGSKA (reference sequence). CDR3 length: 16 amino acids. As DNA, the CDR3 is TGCAGTGCTAGAGATTGGACTAGCGGGAGTCACAATGAGCAGTTCTTC. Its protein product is CSARDWTSGSHNEQFF.

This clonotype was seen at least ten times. The CDR3 bases are TGTGCCAGCAGTGAATCAGGGACCCCTAACTATGGCTACACCTTC. It translates to CASSESGTPNYGYTF. The chain joins TRBV25-1 to TRBJ1-2, with D possibly TRBD1 on 5 matching bases. The CDR3 has 15 residues. The germline CDR1 and CDR2 sequences are MGHDK and SYGVNS. With 1 base removed from V and 0 bases from J, the gap between germline ends came to 9 bases.

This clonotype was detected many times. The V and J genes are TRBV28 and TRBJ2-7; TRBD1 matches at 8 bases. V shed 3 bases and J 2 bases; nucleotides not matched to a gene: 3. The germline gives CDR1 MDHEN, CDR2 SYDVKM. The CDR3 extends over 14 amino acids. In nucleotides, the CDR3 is TGTGCCAGCAGTTTTGGCAGGGGGCCCTACGAGCAGTACGTC. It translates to CASSFGRGPYEQYV.

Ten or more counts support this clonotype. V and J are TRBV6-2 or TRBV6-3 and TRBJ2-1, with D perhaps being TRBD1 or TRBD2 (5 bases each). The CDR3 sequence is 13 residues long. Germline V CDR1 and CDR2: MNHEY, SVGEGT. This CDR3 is CASRDPARNEQFF. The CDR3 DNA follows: TGTGCAAGCCGGGACCCCGCGAGGAATGAGCAGTTCTTC.

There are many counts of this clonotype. CDR3 in amino acids: CASSLLVGEQYF. DNA for the CDR3: TGCGCCAGCAGCTTGCTAGTCGGGGAGCAGTACTTC. The chain combines TRBV5-1 with TRBJ2-7; D is uncertain. V gave up 1 base and J gave up 7 bases, with 9 bases separating them. The CDR3 contains 12 residues. Germline CDR1 SGHRS, CDR2 YFSETQ.

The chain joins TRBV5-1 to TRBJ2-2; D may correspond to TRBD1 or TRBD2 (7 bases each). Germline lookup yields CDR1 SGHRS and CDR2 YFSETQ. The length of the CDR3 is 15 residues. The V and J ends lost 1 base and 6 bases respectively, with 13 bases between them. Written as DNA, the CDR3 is TGCGCCAGCAGCTTGACGGCAGGGGGGGCCGGGGAGCTGTTTTTT. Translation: CASSLTAGGAGELFF.

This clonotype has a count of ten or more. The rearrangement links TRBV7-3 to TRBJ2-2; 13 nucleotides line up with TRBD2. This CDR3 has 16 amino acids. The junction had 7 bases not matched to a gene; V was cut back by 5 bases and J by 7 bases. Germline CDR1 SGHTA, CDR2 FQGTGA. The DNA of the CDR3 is TGTGCCAGCAGCACCGGGACTAGCGGGGTGGTCGGGGAGCTGTTTTTT. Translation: CASSTGTSGVVGELFF.

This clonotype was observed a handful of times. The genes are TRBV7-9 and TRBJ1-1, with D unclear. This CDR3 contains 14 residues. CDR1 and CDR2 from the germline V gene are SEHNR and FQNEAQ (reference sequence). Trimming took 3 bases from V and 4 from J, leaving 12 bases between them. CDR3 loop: CASSFPWEGTEAFF. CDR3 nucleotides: TGTGCCAGCAGCTTTCCCTGGGAGGGCACTGAAGCTTTCTTT.

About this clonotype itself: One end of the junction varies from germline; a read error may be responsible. This CDR3 is CASRPGTDNTKAFF. The CDR3 nucleotides are TGTGCCAGCAGACCCGGGACAGACAACACTAAAGCTTTCTTT. The chain employs TRBV28 and TRBJ1-1; 7 positions agree with TRBD1. Germline CDR1 MDHEN, CDR2 SYDVKM. The CDR3 extends over 14 amino acids.

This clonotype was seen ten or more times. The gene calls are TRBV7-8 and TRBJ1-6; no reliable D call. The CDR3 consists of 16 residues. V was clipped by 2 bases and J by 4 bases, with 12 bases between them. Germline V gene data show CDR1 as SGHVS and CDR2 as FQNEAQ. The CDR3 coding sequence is TGTGCCAGCAGCTTACCCCGGACTGTATATAATTCACCCCTCCACTTT. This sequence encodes CASSLPRTVYNSPLHF.

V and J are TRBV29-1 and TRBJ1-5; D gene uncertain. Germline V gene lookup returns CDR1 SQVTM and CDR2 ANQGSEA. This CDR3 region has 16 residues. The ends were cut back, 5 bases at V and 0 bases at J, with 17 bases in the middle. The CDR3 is CSVQLDSVDSNQPQHF. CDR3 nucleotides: TGCAGCGTTCAACTAGACTCTGTAGATAGCAATCAGCCCCAGCATTTT.

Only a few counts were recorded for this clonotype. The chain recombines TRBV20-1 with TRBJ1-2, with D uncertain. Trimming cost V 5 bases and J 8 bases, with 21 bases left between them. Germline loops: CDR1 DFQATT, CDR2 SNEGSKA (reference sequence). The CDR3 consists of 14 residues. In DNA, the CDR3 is TGCAGTGCTCGAACTCAGGAGGCCGGGCAGGGCTACACCTTC. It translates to CSARTQEAGQGYTF.

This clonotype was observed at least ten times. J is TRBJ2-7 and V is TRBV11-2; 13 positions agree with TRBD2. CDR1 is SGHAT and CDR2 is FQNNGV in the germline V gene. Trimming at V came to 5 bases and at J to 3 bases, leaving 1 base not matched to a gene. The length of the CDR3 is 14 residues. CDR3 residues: CASSRTSGGYEQYV. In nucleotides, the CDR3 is TGTGCCAGCAGCCGGACTAGCGGGGGCTACGAGCAGTACGTC.

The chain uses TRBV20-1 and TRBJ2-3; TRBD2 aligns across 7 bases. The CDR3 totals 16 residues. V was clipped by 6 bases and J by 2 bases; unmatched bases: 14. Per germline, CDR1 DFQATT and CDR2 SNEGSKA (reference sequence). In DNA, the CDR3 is TGCAGTGCCGATGCTAGCGGATTACGGATCACAGATACGCAGTATTTT. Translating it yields CSADASGLRITDTQYF.

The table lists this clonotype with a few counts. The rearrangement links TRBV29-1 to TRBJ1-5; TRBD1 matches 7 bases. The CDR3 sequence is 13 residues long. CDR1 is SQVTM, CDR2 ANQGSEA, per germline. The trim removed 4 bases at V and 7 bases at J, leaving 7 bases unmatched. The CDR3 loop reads CSVVLRQGQPQHF. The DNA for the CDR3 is TGCAGCGTTGTTTTGAGACAGGGCCAGCCCCAGCATTTT. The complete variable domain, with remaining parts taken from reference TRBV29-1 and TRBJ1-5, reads SAVISQKPSRDICQRGTSLTIQCQVDSQVTMMFWYRQQPGQSLTLIATANQGSEATYESGFVIDKFPISRPNLTFSTLTVSNMSPEDSSIYLCSVVLRQGQPQHFGDGTRLSIL.